The TCR beta chain under discussion was sequenced for a study of blood T cell repertoires in COVID-19. V lost 0 bases, J lost 4 bases, and 9 bases lay in between. The length of the CDR3 is 15 residues. CDR1 is LNHNV and CDR2 is YYDKDF in the germline V gene (reference sequence). Generated by immunoSEQ multiplex PCR, the TCRdb table keeps only in-frame clones and is missing some. The data contain a few hundred thousand clones, about 90% of them singletons. The clonotype originates from a woman under 40 who had recovered from COVID-19. This chain uses TRBV15 with TRBJ1-4, with D unresolved. Material: PBMCs or T cells enriched from blood (not recorded which). The CDR3 loop reads CATSRERVVNEKLFF. In DNA form, the CDR3 reads TGTGCCACCAGCAGAGAGAGGGTCGTTAATGAAAAACTGTTTTTT.